Listed below are T cell receptor beta chains from one sample, sequenced in a study of human T cells and chemical hapten exposure. A single record per CDR3 protein comes from TCRdb applying MiXCR to the RACE reads. The sample has 95,000 to 150,000 distinct CDR3 sequences, around 10% seen once; the top ten hold 2% to 2.5%. This sample comprised whole blood, obtained in connection with sensitization to the hapten diphenylcyclopropenone (DPC). These receptors all come from a woman aged 45 to 65 with alopecia areata. Some clones in this sample may be carry-over from other donors' samples. The CDR3 runs from the conserved cysteine through the conserved F or W. D genes are given only for firm matches. A row's size may be missing; if present it is once, few, many or a size class.

clone_size j_call d_call v_call cdr3_aa cdr3_nt
few TRBJ2-3 TRBD2 TRBV2 CASSVGGSFTDTQYF TGTGCCAGCAGTGTCGGCGGGAGTTTCACAGATACGCAGTATTTT
NA TRBJ2-4 NA TRBV28 CASSVGLNIQYF TGTGCCAGCAGTGTAGGACTAAACATTCAGTACTTC
NA TRBJ2-3 NA TRBV7-9 CASSLDPRDTQYF TGTGCCAGCAGCTTAGATCCCAGAGATACGCAGTATTTT
NA TRBJ2-7 TRBD1 TRBV12-3/TRBV12-4 CASSLPQGANEQYF TGTGCCAGCAGTCTCCCTCAGGGGGCCAACGAGCAGTACTTC
few TRBJ2-3 TRBD1 TRBV6-6 CASSYSPKGAGDTQYF TGTGCCAGCAGTTACTCGCCGAAGGGGGCAGGAGATACGCAGTATTTT
NA TRBJ1-1 NA TRBV5-6 CASSPVGAEAFF TGTGCCAGCAGCCCTGTCGGAGCTGAAGCTTTCTTT
NA TRBJ1-1 NA TRBV7-8 CASSSMGVTEAFF TGTGCCAGCAGCTCGATGGGGGTCACTGAAGCTTTCTTT
few TRBJ2-7 NA TRBV21-1 CASSTQDRPLEQYF TGTGCCAGCAGCACTCAGGACCGACCCCTCGAGCAGTACTTC
many TRBJ1-4 NA TRBV30 CAWSVQSLKVF TGTGCCTGGAGTGTACAGTCCCTGAAAGTTTTT
few TRBJ2-5 TRBD2 TRBV12-3/TRBV12-4 CASTPLAGVETQYF TGTGCCAGCACCCCACTAGCGGGAGTGGAGACCCAGTACTTC
many TRBJ1-6 NA TRBV5-1 CASSLGTSLSPLHF TGCGCCAGCAGCCTGGGGACGAGTCTTTCACCCCTCCACTTT
few TRBJ1-2 NA TRBV12-3/TRBV12-4 CASSPRLIPYGYTF TGTGCCAGCAGTCCACGTCTCATTCCCTATGGCTACACCTTC
few TRBJ2-6 TRBD1 TRBV7-2 CASTDRGRRGANVLTF TGTGCCAGCACGGACAGGGGGCGCCGTGGGGCCAACGTCCTGACTTTC
NA TRBJ1-3 TRBD1 TRBV2 CASNGDSSGNTIYF TGTGCCAGCAACGGGGACAGCTCTGGAAACACCATATATTTT
few TRBJ2-5 NA TRBV19 CASSILAGTQYF TGTGCCAGTAGTATCCTAGCTGGGACCCAGTACTTC
NA TRBJ2-3 TRBD2 TRBV7-6 CASSLVAGGADTQYF TGTGCCAGCAGCTTAGTAGCGGGGGGGGCCGATACGCAGTATTTT
once TRBJ1-1 TRBD1 TRBV2 CASSTQGAAAFF TGTGCCAGCAGTACACAGGGGGCAGCAGCTTTCTTT
NA TRBJ1-4 NA TRBV5-6 CASSLIATNEKLFF TGTGCCAGCAGCTTGATAGCAACTAATGAAAAACTGTTTTTT
NA TRBJ1-5 TRBD1 TRBV2 CASSQGGSQPQHF TGTGCCAGCAGTCAGGGGGGCAGTCAGCCCCAGCATTTT
few TRBJ2-2 NA TRBV12-3/TRBV12-4 CASRIVQGNTGELFF TGTGCCAGCAGAATAGTACAGGGGAACACCGGGGAGCTGTTTTTT
many TRBJ1-1 TRBD1 TRBV29-1 CSVGQGGSTEAFF TGCAGCGTTGGACAGGGAGGATCTACTGAAGCTTTCTTT
many TRBJ1-4 NA TRBV7-2 CASSLRQTTNEKLFF TGTGCCAGCAGCTTAAGGCAGACAACTAATGAAAAACTGTTTTTT
NA TRBJ1-1 NA TRBV12-5 CASGFGTEAFF TGTGCTAGTGGTTTCGGCACTGAAGCTTTCTTT